This TCR beta chain was found in a study of T cell changes during pregnancy in multiple sclerosis. Trimming took 4 bases from V and 3 from J, leaving 15 bases between them. The CDR3 contains 15 residues. CDR1 and CDR2 (germline): LNHDA, SQIVND (reference sequence). Profiled with immunoSEQ multiplex PCR; TCRdb holds only in-frame clones, not every one. The data show over 60,000 clones, with just under 95% seen just once and roughly 1% held by the top ten. The chain uses TRBV19 and TRBJ1-1; D is uncertain. The starting material was peripheral blood, obtained in the first trimester of pregnancy. The TCR comes from a female donor with multiple sclerosis, enrolled in a pregnancy study. CDR3 nucleotide sequence: TGTGCCAGTAGTACGCACCTGAGGGCATACACTGAAGCTTTCTTT. As protein: CASSTHLRAYTEAFF.